This T cell receptor beta chain appears in the sequencing data of a study of T cells in Graves' hyperthyroidism and ophthalmopathy. Turning to the study itself: Prior to any treatment, at the point of initial diagnosis, peripheral blood was collected.

This clonotype was observed many times. Germline lookup yields CDR1 SGHRS and CDR2 YFSETQ. CDR3 length: 18 residues. V lost 4 bases to trimming and J lost 2 bases; unmatched junction nucleotides: 16. Graves' hyperthyroidism is called stable when ophthalmopathy does not progress within 18 months. An approximately 10 ml volume of fresh peripheral blood provided the PBMCs. Template material for amplifying TCR beta CDR3 regions consisted of RNA transcripts. TCR CDR3 underwent first-round RT-PCR with the HTBI primer set. TCRdb reprocessed the multiplex PCR reads with MiXCR, giving one entry per CDR3 protein. The sample holds hundreds of thousands of distinct CDR3 sequences, 15% to 20% seen once.

This clonotype was sampled from a young woman with Graves' hyperthyroidism. Sample: blood. This chain connects TRBV5-1 to TRBJ2-7, with 9 bases identical to TRBD2. The CDR3 region is CASSPVGAGGIFPYEQYF. As DNA, the CDR3 is TGCGCCAGCAGCCCCGTGGGGGCGGGGGGGATTTTCCCCTACGAGCAGTACTTC.